The 23 T cell receptor beta chains reported below all come from one sample, sequenced in a study of technical replicates of blood from several donors. TCRdb's table, derived via immunoSEQ multiplex PCR, lists solely in-frame clones and lacks some. The sample has around 54,000 clones, around 96% seen once. The sequenced sample consisted of T cells isolated from PBMCs. These receptors were taken from a human donor in good health.

The rearrangement links TRBV4-3 to TRBJ2-7; TRBD2 might be the D (5 bases). CDR1 is LGHNA and CDR2 is YSLEER in the germline V gene. Trimming pared 1 base from V and 0 bases from J, leaving 10 bases between. The CDR3 consists of 15 residues. The CDR3 reads CASSQVRVSSYEQYF. The CDR3 DNA reads as TGCGCCAGCAGCCAAGTGAGGGTCAGCTCCTACGAGCAGTACTTC.

The chain recombines TRBV27 with TRBJ1-3, with D uncertain. Germline CDR1 reads MNHEY; CDR2 reads SMNVEV (reference sequence). V lost 5 bases to trimming and J lost 3 bases, with 8 bases between them. The CDR3 extends over 13 amino acids. CDR3 protein: CASSPYGGNTIYF. CDR3 DNA sequence: TGTGCCAGCAGTCCTTACGGTGGAAACACCATATATTTT.

This clone occurred a few times. CDR3 DNA sequence: TGTGCCAGCAGCGTAGCCGGGGGAACCTACAATGAGCAGTTCTTC. Translation: CASSVAGGTYNEQFF. The rearrangement joins TRBV9 to TRBJ2-1; TRBD2 is a possible D gene (6 bases). Germline CDR1 SGDLS, CDR2 YYNGEE. CDR3 length: 15 amino acids. Trimming removed 0 bases from V and 2 bases from J, with 9 bases in between.

V and J are TRBV4-1 and TRBJ2-7, with D maybe TRBD1 (5 bases). V was cut by 1 base and J by 2 bases, with 12 bases left in between. CDR3 length: 15 residues. Per the germline V gene, CDR1 is MGHRA and CDR2 is YSYEKL. CDR3 region: CASSQAAGSPYEQYF. DNA of the CDR3: TGCGCCAGCAGCCAAGCTGCAGGGTCTCCCTACGAGCAGTACTTC.

This rearrangement joins TRBV2 to TRBJ2-7; 7 bases match TRBD2. The CDR3 runs 15 residues. The germline CDR1 and CDR2 sequences are SNHLY and FYNNEI. V shed 5 bases, J shed 3 bases, and the junction held 10 bases outside the gene matches. CDR3 DNA sequence: TGTGCCAGCAGTCTTAGTCCCGGGACTAACTACGAGCAGTACTTC. It encodes CASSLSPGTNYEQYF.

This sequence joins TRBV27 and TRBJ2-7; TRBD2 agrees at 9 bases. Looked up from germline, CDR1 is MNHEY and CDR2 is SMNVEV (reference sequence). V lost 2 bases, J lost 4 bases, and 9 bases stayed unmatched. CDR3 size: 16 residues. CDR3 bases: TGTGCCAGCAGTTTACTAGCGGGAATAGCTTTTTACGAGCAGTACTTC. It is translated as CASSLLAGIAFYEQYF.

The J gene is TRBJ2-5, the V gene TRBV7-9, with D maybe TRBD2 (6 bases). The CDR3 contains 14 residues. Germline V CDR1 and CDR2: SEHNR, FQNEAQ (reference sequence). V dropped 3 bases and J dropped 3 bases, with 11 bases sitting between them. CDR3 sequence (DNA): TGTGCCAGCAGCTTCGGAGGGGTTAAAGAGACCCAGTACTTC. Translating it yields CASSFGGVKETQYF.

This chain connects TRBV25-1 to TRBJ1-5; D gene ambiguous. Looked up from germline, CDR1 is MGHDK and CDR2 is SYGVNS. Trimming shortened V by 10 bases and J by 3 bases, and 13 bases separated the two germline ends. CDR3 length equals 13 residues. The CDR3 region has the DNA TGTGCCATTTTGGCGGGGAACAATCAGCCCCAGCATTTT. This codes for CAILAGNNQPQHF.

V and J are TRBV28 and TRBJ2-7; TRBD2 matches at 13 bases. The CDR3 has 15 amino acids. V shed 5 bases, J shed 3 bases, and the junction held 4 bases outside the gene matches. CDR1 and CDR2 (germline): MDHEN, SYDVKM. CDR3 sequence (DNA): TGTGCCAGCAGTCCGGGGACTAGCGGGGACTACGAGCAGTACTTC. It codes for CASSPGTSGDYEQYF.

The J gene is TRBJ2-1, the V gene TRBV19; the match to TRBD2 covers 7 bases. The CDR3 extends over 14 amino acids. Germline-derived CDR1 and CDR2 are LNHDA and SQIVND (reference sequence). V lost 6 bases and J lost 1; bases outside the gene matches: 3. CDR3 sequence (DNA): TGTGCCAGTAGAGGACTAGGATCCTACAATGAGCAGTTCTTC. As protein: CASRGLGSYNEQFF.

The chain links TRBV5-1 to TRBJ2-2, with D unclear. V lost 0 bases, J lost 5 bases, and 11 bases lay in between. Germline loops: CDR1 SGHRS, CDR2 YFSETQ. This CDR3 has 15 residues. The CDR3 loop reads CASSLGLTRTGELFF. The CDR3 coding sequence is TGCGCCAGCAGCTTGGGTCTAACGAGGACCGGGGAGCTGTTTTTT.

The rearrangement joins TRBV5-1 to TRBJ2-5; 7 bases are a match to TRBD1. Per germline, CDR1 SGHRS and CDR2 YFSETQ. The CDR3 spans 14 residues. J lost 1 base, V lost 3 bases, and 3 bases had no gene match. The CDR3 region has the DNA TGCGCCAGCAGCTCGGGGACAGCCCAAGAGACCCAGTACTTC. It encodes CASSSGTAQETQYF.

The gene calls are TRBV10-3 and TRBJ1-4; TRBD1 aligns across 7 bases. CDR1 ENHRY and CDR2 SYGVKD come from the germline V gene. Trimming at V came to 6 bases and at J to 7 bases, leaving 5 bases not matched to a gene. The CDR3 spans 13 residues. CDR3 DNA sequence: TGTGCCATCAGGGACGACAGGGCTGAAAAACTGTTTTTT. Amino acid sequence: CAIRDDRAEKLFF.

This chain uses TRBV4-3 with TRBJ2-1, with a possible D match to TRBD2 (6 bases). Germline V gene sequence: CDR1 LGHNA, CDR2 YSLEER. This CDR3 contains 15 residues. V was clipped by 4 bases and J by 4 bases, with 14 bases between them. The CDR3 nucleotides are TGCGCCAGCAGCCCTACGGGACTCCTTTACAATGAGCAGTTCTTC. This sequence encodes CASSPTGLLYNEQFF.

In DNA form, the CDR3 reads TGTGCCAGCAGTTACGCAGGGGGAGTTAACTATGGCTACACCTTC. Amino acid sequence: CASSYAGGVNYGYTF. The gene calls are TRBV6-6 and TRBJ1-2, with 7 nucleotides matching TRBD1. CDR1 and CDR2 (germline): MNHNY, SVGAGI (reference sequence). The CDR3 length is 15 residues. V shed 2 bases and J 1 base; nucleotides not matched to a gene: 4.

V is TRBV30 and J is TRBJ1-1; a possible D gene is TRBD1 (6 bases). Per the germline V gene, CDR1 is GTSNPN and CDR2 is SVGIG (reference sequence). CDR3 size: 12 residues. V was shortened by 5 bases and J by 5 bases, with 12 bases between the two germline ends. CDR3 nucleotide sequence: TGTGCCTGGGGCTGGGGGCGGACTGAAGCTTTCTTT. Translation: CAWGWGRTEAFF.

A few counts support this clone. This chain links TRBV4-1 with TRBJ1-4; D may be TRBD1 (6 bases). The CDR3 sequence is 17 residues long. The germline V gene encodes CDR1 MGHRA and CDR2 YSYEKL. Trimming removed 5 bases from V and 0 bases from J, with 16 bases in between. The CDR3 DNA reads TGCGCCAGCAGCACAGGCCGGGACACCGCAACTAATGAAAAACTGTTTTTT. It specifies CASSTGRDTATNEKLFF.

CDR3 loop: CASSFNPGTGKNTEAFF. The CDR3 DNA is TGTGCCAGCAGCTTTAACCCCGGGACAGGAAAGAACACTGAAGCTTTCTTT. This chain connects TRBV11-1 to TRBJ1-1, with 8 positions matching TRBD1. Looked up from germline, CDR1 is SGHAT and CDR2 is FQDESV (reference sequence). The CDR3 covers 17 residues. V was pared by 3 bases and J by 1 base, with 10 bases of the junction left unmatched.

The chain has TRBV11-2 and TRBJ2-3; no clear D. This CDR3 is built from 14 residues. CDR1 and CDR2 from the germline V gene are SGHAT and FQNNGV. Trimming took 3 bases from V and 4 from J, leaving 11 bases between them. Written as DNA, the CDR3 is TGTGCCAGCAGCTTGGCGGCGTTCTCAGATACGCAGTATTTT. The encoded protein is CASSLAAFSDTQYF.

The chain combines TRBV7-2 with TRBJ1-4; no clear D gene. The CDR3 runs to 13 residues. V lost 5 bases to trimming and J lost 4 bases, with 8 bases between them. From germline, CDR1 is SGHTA and CDR2 FQGNSA. The CDR3 is CASSLNGNEKLFF. The CDR3 DNA is TGTGCCAGCAGCCTCAACGGTAATGAAAAACTGTTTTTT.

The J gene is TRBJ2-2, the V gene TRBV28; no firm D call. The CDR3 length is 12 residues. Germline CDR1 reads MDHEN; CDR2 reads SYDVKM. With 8 bases removed from V and 4 bases from J, the gap between germline ends came to 8 bases. The CDR3 reads CASGPSTGELFF. In DNA, the CDR3 is TGTGCCAGCGGCCCCAGCACCGGGGAGCTGTTTTTT.

V and J are TRBV4-2 and TRBJ2-7; D gene unclear. The V and J ends lost 1 base and 4 bases respectively, with 8 bases between them. This CDR3 region has 13 residues. CDR1 is LGHNA and CDR2 is YNFKEQ in the germline V gene. DNA of the CDR3: TGTGCCAGCAGCCAAGTACCCAGTTACGAGCAGTACTTC. Encoded protein: CASSQVPSYEQYF.

V usage is TRBV18 and J usage is TRBJ1-3; D is unresolved. The CDR3 length is 16 residues. Germline CDR1 KGHSH, CDR2 LQKENI. V lost 1 base to trimming and J lost 1 base, with 11 bases between them. CDR3 protein: CASSPLTSDSGNTIYF. The CDR3 nucleotides read TGTGCCAGCTCACCACTAACTTCCGATTCTGGAAACACCATATATTTT.